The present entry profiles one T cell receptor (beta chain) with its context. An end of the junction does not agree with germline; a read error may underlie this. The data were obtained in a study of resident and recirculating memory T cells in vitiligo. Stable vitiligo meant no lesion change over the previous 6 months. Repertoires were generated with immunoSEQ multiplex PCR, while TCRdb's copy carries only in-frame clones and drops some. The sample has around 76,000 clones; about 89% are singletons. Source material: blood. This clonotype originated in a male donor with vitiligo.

This chain's CDR3 is CASSLTEFEAGPPLF. DNA for the CDR3: TGTGCCAGCAGCTTAACGGAATTTGAGGCGGGGCCCCCGCTCTTC. The chain joins TRBV7-3 to TRBJ2-1, with D possibly TRBD2 on 6 matching bases. The CDR3 totals 15 residues. The germline V gene has CDR1 SGHTA and CDR2 FQGTGA. Looking up the rest from reference TRBV7-3 and TRBJ2-1 gives the full variable domain: GAGVSQTPSNKVTEKGKYVELRCDPISGHTALYWYRQSLGQGPEFLIYFQGTGAADDSGLPNDRFFAVRPEGSVSTLKIQRTERGDSAVYLCASSLTEFEAGPPLFGPGTRLTVL.